One and the same sample provided the 17 T cell receptor beta chains below, sequenced in a study of shared clonotypes between healthy human individuals. Profiling relied on immunoSEQ multiplex PCR, and the TCRdb table lists in-frame clones only, not all of them. The sample lists approximately 1.9 million clones; over 85% were seen once. Naive-designated CD8 cells lacked CD45RO, were positively enriched for CCR7, and omitted terminally differentiated effector memory CD45RA+ cells. The sequenced sample consisted of naive CD8+ T cells from PBMCs. The receptors here all came from a man between 18 and 35 years old in good health. Some clones in this sample may be carry-over from other donors' samples.

The chain employs TRBV28 and TRBJ2-5; 9 bases agree with TRBD2. This CDR3 has 15 amino acids. Germline-derived CDR1 and CDR2 are MDHEN and SYDVKM. V shed 5 bases and J 3 bases; nucleotides not matched to a gene: 7. The CDR3, as DNA: TGTGCCAGCAGTCCCCGGACTAGCGCTAAAGAGACCCAGTACTTC. This gives the protein CASSPRTSAKETQYF.

The rearrangement uses TRBV29-1 and TRBJ2-7, with D perhaps TRBD1 (6 bases). V lost 2 bases and J 5 bases, leaving 16 bases between the germline ends. The CDR3 is 14 amino acids. Germline lookup yields CDR1 SQVTM and CDR2 ANQGSEA. The CDR3 sequence: CSVEFGAGENEQYF. In DNA, the CDR3 is TGCAGCGTTGAATTCGGGGCAGGGGAAAACGAGCAGTACTTC.

The gene calls are TRBV19 and TRBJ1-1; D might be TRBD1 (6 bases). Germline values: CDR1 LNHDA, CDR2 SQIVND (reference sequence). The CDR3 covers 16 residues. The ends were cut back, 5 bases at V and 0 bases at J, with 16 bases in the middle. This CDR3 is CASSERRTVMNTEAFF. The CDR3, as DNA: TGTGCCAGTAGTGAGAGACGGACAGTTATGAACACTGAAGCTTTCTTT.

The rearrangement joins TRBV11-2 to TRBJ2-2; maybe TRBD2 (5 bases). The CDR3 has 13 residues. Germline assignment: CDR1 SGHAT and CDR2 FQNNGV. Trimming removed 1 base from V and 7 bases from J, with 7 bases in between. The CDR3 reads CASSLGSGGELFF. CDR3 bases: TGTGCCAGCAGCTTAGGGAGCGGCGGGGAGCTGTTTTTT. Looking up the rest from reference TRBV11-2 and TRBJ2-2 gives the full variable domain: EAGVAQSPRYKIIEKRQSVAFWCNPISGHATLYWYQQILGQGPKLLIQFQNNGVVDDSQLPKDRFSAERLKGVDSTLKIQPAKLEDSAVYLCASSLGSGGELFFGEGSRLTVL.

This chain connects TRBV7-2 to TRBJ2-7; 7 positions agree with TRBD2. Germline V lookup: CDR1 SGHTA, CDR2 FQGNSA. V dropped 5 bases and J dropped 5; count of bases not matched to a gene: 9. This CDR3 has 14 residues. The CDR3 here is CASSASRAGDEQYF. In DNA form, the CDR3 reads TGTGCCAGCAGCGCAAGCAGGGCGGGGGACGAGCAGTACTTC.

This chain uses TRBV4-1 with TRBJ2-1, with 9 bases fitting TRBD2. CDR3 length: 14 residues. CDR1 and CDR2 (germline): MGHRA, YSYEKL. V shed 3 bases and J 7 bases; nucleotides not matched to a gene: 4. The CDR3 reads CASSHGSGRNEQFF. The CDR3 bases are TGCGCCAGCAGCCATGGGAGCGGGAGGAATGAGCAGTTCTTC.

In its sample, this clone was seen once. The chain couples TRBV4-2 to TRBJ2-1; 7 positions agree with TRBD2. Germline V gene sequence: CDR1 LGHNA, CDR2 YNFKEQ. V lost 0 bases and J lost 3; bases outside the gene matches: 2. The CDR3 is 15 amino acids. In nucleotides, the CDR3 is TGTGCCAGCAGCCAAGACCTAGCGGACTACAATGAGCAGTTCTTC. Translated, it gives CASSQDLADYNEQFF.

Of note for this clone: In the same sample, other DNA sequences code for this CDR3. The rearrangement uses TRBV19 and TRBJ1-5, with 11 positions matching TRBD1. The J segment lost 7 bases and the V segment lost 2 bases, leaving 4 bases of the junction unmatched. CDR1 LNHDA and CDR2 SQIVND come from the germline V gene (reference sequence). There are 15 residues in the CDR3. The CDR3 DNA reads as TGTGCCAGTAGTATACCGGGACAGGGGGGACAGCCCCAGCATTTT. Residues: CASSIPGQGGQPQHF.

The chain has TRBV19 and TRBJ1-2; 7 bases line up with TRBD1. The CDR3 totals 13 residues. Germline trimming cut 5 bases from V and 5 bases from J; bases unmatched to any gene: 5. CDR1 and CDR2 from the germline V gene are LNHDA and SQIVND (reference sequence). The CDR3 DNA reads as TGTGCCAGTAGTCCCGGCAGGGGGTATGGCTACACCTTC. This sequence encodes CASSPGRGYGYTF.

This rearrangement joins TRBV27 to TRBJ2-7; 10 bases map to TRBD2. The junction had 6 bases not matched to a gene; V was cut back by 6 bases and J by 4 bases. Germline V lookup: CDR1 MNHEY, CDR2 SMNVEV (reference sequence). This CDR3 has 14 residues. The DNA for the CDR3 is TGTGCCAGCAGAAGGACTAGCGGAAAATACGAGCAGTACTTC. Translated: CASRRTSGKYEQYF.

The rearrangement links TRBV27 to TRBJ2-5, with D tentatively TRBD1 (6 bases). Germline CDR1 is MNHEY and CDR2 is SMNVEV (reference sequence). The CDR3 has 14 residues. Trimming shortened V by 6 bases and J by 5 bases, and 16 bases separated the two germline ends. Written as DNA, the CDR3 is TGTGCCAGCAGCGACAGGATGAGATTGGAGACCCAGTACTTC. It is translated as CASSDRMRLETQYF.

The gene calls are TRBV6-5 and TRBJ1-2; D gene unclear. V lost 3 bases to trimming and J lost 4 bases, with 12 bases between them. The CDR3 spans 14 residues. Germline V gene lookup returns CDR1 MNHEY and CDR2 SVGAGI. The CDR3 sequence is CASSYRLGSYGYTF. The DNA for the CDR3 is TGTGCCAGCAGTTATAGGCTCGGGAGCTATGGCTACACCTTC.

The rearrangement uses TRBV27 and TRBJ2-3, with 9 nucleotides matching TRBD2. Germline V lookup: CDR1 MNHEY, CDR2 SMNVEV (reference sequence). This CDR3 has 15 amino acids. V dropped 3 bases and J dropped 1; count of bases not matched to a gene: 2. CDR3 in DNA: TGTGCCAGCAGTTTGCAGCGGGAGGGCACAGATACGCAGTATTTT. Translated, it gives CASSLQREGTDTQYF.

This clone has a single count. This chain links TRBV28 with TRBJ2-1; unclear D gene. Germline V gives CDR1 MDHEN, CDR2 SYDVKM. V was cut by 3 bases and J by 5 bases, with 23 bases left in between. This CDR3 has 18 residues. The CDR3 sequence: CASSLGFVNGPIHNEQFF. In DNA, the CDR3 is TGTGCCAGCAGTTTGGGGTTCGTGAACGGGCCGATACACAATGAGCAGTTCTTC.

This rearrangement joins TRBV11-3 to TRBJ2-2; 7 bases agree with TRBD1. CDR3 length: 14 residues. Germline values: CDR1 SGHNT, CDR2 YENEEA. J gave up 6 bases and V 5 bases, and 6 bases lay outside the gene matches. In DNA form, the CDR3 reads TGTGCCAGCAGCAAGGACAGGACCCCCGGGGAGCTGTTTTTT. This encodes CASSKDRTPGELFF.

Concerning this clone: This CDR3 is also generated by other DNA sequences in the sample. The chain couples TRBV5-4 to TRBJ1-2; D unresolved. Trimming left V 4 bases short and J 6 bases short, with 10 bases between. The CDR3 length is 12 residues. CDR1 is SGHNT, CDR2 YYREEE, per germline (reference sequence). CDR3 residues: CASSLAGDGYTF. CDR3 nucleotides: TGTGCCAGCAGCCTAGCCGGAGATGGCTACACCTTC.

The J gene is TRBJ2-7, the V gene TRBV11-2, with 8 positions matching TRBD1. The germline gives CDR1 SGHAT, CDR2 FQNNGV. This CDR3 spans 13 amino acids. V was clipped by 8 bases and J by 6 bases; unmatched bases: 9. The CDR3 DNA sequence: TGTGCCAGCCAACGGACAGGGTCCCCCGAGCAGTACTTC. Its translation: CASQRTGSPEQYF.